This T cell receptor (beta chain) was recovered during a study of T cells in women clearing cervical HPV infection. Study overall: Blood came at first lesion visit for cases, post-clearance for controls. Only a few women had HLA typing results available. Findings and limits, study-wide: TRBV6-7 relative abundance averaged approximately 0.1% in cases and more than 0.15% in controls.

Germline values: CDR1 SGHRS, CDR2 YFSETQ. This CDR3 comprises 16 residues. A remark on this clone: Its specificity is unknown. One end of the junction is discordant with germline, which a read error may explain. The CDR3 end is not reached by the read, which stops 3 residues before it; the germline J gene fills it in.

Average input was about 1.2 ug genomic DNA for immunoSEQ TCR beta CDR3 amplification. Repertoires were generated with immunoSEQ multiplex PCR, while TCRdb's copy carries only in-frame clones and drops some. Its clone listing holds 30,000 to 45,000 clones. The chain couples TRBV5-1 to TRBJ2-5; 8 bases match TRBD2. The receptor's source is a woman between 18 and 70 years old with a cervical HPV16 infection that either progressed to CIN3+ or cleared (not recorded which). The sample comprised blood buffy coat. The CDR3 spells CASRLDPAGGQETQYF. The sequenced part of the CDR3 DNA is TGCGCCAGCAGGTTGGACCCCGCGGGAGGACAAGAGACC.